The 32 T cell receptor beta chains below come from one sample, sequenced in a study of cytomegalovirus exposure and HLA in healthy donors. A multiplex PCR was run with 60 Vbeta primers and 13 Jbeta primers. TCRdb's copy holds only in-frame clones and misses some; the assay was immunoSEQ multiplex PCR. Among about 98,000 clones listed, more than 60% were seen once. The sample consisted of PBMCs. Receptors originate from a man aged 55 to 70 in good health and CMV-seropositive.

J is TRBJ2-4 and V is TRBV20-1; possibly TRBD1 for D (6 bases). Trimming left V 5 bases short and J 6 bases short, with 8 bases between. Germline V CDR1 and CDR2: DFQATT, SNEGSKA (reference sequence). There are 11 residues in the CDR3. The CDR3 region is CSAQGGNIQYF. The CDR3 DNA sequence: TGCAGTGCTCAAGGGGGAAACATTCAGTACTTC.

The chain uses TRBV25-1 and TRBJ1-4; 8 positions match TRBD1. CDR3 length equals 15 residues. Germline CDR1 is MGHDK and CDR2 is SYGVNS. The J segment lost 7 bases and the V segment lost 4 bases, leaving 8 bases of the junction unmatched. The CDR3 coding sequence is TGTGCCAGCAGTGTACGGCAGGGGGCTGGTGAAAAACTGTTTTTT. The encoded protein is CASSVRQGAGEKLFF.

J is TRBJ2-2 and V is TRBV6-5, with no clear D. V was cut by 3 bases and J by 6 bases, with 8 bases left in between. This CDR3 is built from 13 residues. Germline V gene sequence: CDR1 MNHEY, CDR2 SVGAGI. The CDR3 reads CASSYNRAGELFF. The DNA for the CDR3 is TGTGCCAGCAGTTATAACCGGGCCGGGGAGCTGTTTTTT.

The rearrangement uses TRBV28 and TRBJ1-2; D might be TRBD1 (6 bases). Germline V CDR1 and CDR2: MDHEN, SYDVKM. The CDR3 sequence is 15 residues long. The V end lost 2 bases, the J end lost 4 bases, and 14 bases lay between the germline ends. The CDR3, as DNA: TGTGCCAGCAGTTTAACCGGGGGCGGGGGCTATGGCTACACCTTC. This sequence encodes CASSLTGGGGYGYTF.

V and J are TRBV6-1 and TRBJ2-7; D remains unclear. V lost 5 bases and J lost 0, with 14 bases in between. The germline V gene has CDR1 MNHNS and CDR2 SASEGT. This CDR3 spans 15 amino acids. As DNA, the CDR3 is TGTGCCAGCAGTCTGTCGGTATTTCGCTCCTACGAGCAGTACTTC. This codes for CASSLSVFRSYEQYF.

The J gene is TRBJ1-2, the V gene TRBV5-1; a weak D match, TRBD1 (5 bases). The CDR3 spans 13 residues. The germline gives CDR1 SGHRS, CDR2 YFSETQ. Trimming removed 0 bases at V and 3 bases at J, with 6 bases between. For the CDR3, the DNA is TGCGCCAGCAGCTTGGCACAGGACTATGGCTACACCTTC. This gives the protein CASSLAQDYGYTF.

The CDR3 loop is CATSEPTGNQPQHF. As DNA, the CDR3 is TGTGCCACCAGCGAACCGACAGGGAATCAGCCCCAGCATTTT. The gene calls are TRBV15 and TRBJ1-5, with 7 bases that match TRBD1. V dropped 5 bases and J dropped 4; count of bases not matched to a gene: 5. There are 14 residues in the CDR3. Germline CDR1 is LNHNV and CDR2 is YYDKDF (reference sequence). Full variable domain (remainder filled in from reference TRBV15 and TRBJ1-5): DAMVIQNPRYQVTQFGKPVTLSCSQTLNHNVMYWYQQKSSQAPKLLFHYYDKDFNNEADTPDNFQSRRPNTSFCFLDIRSPGLGDTAMYLCATSEPTGNQPQHFGDGTRLSIL.

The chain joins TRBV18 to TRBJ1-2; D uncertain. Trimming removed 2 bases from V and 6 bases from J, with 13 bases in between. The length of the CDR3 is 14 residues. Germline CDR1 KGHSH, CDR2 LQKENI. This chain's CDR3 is CASSPAATANGYTF. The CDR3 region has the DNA TGTGCCAGCTCACCAGCGGCGACGGCTAATGGCTACACCTTC.

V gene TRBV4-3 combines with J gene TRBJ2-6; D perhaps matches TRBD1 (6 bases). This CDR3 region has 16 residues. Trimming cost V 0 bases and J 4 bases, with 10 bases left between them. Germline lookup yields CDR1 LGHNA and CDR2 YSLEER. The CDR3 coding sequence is TGCGCCAGCAGCCAAGAAGGGGGTGGGGGGGCCAACGTCCTGACTTTC. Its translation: CASSQEGGGGANVLTF.

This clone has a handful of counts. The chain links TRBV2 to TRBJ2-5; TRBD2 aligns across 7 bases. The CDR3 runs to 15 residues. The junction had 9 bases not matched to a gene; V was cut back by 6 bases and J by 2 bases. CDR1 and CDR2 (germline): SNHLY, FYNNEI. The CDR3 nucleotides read TGTGCCAGCAGCCTCTCCCGGGGGGAACAAGAGACCCAGTACTTC. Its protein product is CASSLSRGEQETQYF. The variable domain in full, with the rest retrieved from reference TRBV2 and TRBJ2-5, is EPEVTQTPSHQVTQMGQEVILRCVPISNHLYFYWYRQILGQKVEFLVSFYNNEISEKSEIFDDQFSVERPDGSNFTLKIRSTKLEDSAMYFCASSLSRGEQETQYFGPGTRLLVL.

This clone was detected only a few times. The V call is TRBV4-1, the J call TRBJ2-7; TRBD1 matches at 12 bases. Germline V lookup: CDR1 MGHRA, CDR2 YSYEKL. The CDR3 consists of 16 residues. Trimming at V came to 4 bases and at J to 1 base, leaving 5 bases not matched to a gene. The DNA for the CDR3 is TGCGCCAGCAGCCGGGGACAGGGGGCTCCTTCCTACGAGCAGTACTTC. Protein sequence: CASSRGQGAPSYEQYF.

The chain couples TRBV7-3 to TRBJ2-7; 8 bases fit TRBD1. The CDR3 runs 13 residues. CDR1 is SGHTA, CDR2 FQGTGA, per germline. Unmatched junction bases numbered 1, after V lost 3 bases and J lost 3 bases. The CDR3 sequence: CASSFGTGYEQYF. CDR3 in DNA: TGTGCCAGCAGCTTCGGGACAGGCTACGAGCAGTACTTC.

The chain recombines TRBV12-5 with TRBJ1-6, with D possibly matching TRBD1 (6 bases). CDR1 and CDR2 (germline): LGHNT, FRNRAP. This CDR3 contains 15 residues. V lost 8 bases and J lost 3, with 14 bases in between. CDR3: CASRSWTDYNSPLHF. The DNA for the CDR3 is TGTGCTAGTAGGTCTTGGACAGACTATAATTCACCCCTCCACTTT.

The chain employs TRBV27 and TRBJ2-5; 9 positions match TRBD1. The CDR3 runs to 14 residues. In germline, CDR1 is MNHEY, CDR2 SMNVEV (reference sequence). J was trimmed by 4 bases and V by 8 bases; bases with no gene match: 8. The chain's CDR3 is CASSGTGRLETQYF. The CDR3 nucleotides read TGTGCCAGCTCCGGGACAGGGAGGTTAGAGACCCAGTACTTC.

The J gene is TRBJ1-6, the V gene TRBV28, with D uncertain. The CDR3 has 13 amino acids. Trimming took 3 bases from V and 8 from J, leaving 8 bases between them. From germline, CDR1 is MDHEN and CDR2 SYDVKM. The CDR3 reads CASSLGTYSPLHF. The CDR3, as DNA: TGTGCCAGCAGTTTGGGCACTTATTCACCCCTCCACTTT. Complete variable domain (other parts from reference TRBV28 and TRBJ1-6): DVKVTQSSRYLVKRTGEKVFLECVQDMDHENMFWYRQDPGLGLRLIYFSYDVKMKEKGDIPEGYSVSREKKERFSLILESASTNQTSMYLCASSLGTYSPLHFGNGTRLTVT.

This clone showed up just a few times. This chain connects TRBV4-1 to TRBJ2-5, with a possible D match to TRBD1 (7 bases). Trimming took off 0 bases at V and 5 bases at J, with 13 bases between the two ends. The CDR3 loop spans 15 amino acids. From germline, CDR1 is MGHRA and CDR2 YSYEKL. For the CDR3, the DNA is TGCGCCAGCAGCCAAGATAAGGCAGGGGGGGAGACCCAGTACTTC. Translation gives CASSQDKAGGETQYF.

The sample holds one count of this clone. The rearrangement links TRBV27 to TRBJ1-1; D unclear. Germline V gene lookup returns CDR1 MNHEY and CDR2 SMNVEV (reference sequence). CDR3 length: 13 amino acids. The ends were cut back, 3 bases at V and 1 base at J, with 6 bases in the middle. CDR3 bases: TGTGCCAGCAGTTTGGCGGAGAACACTGAAGCTTTCTTT. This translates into CASSLAENTEAFF.

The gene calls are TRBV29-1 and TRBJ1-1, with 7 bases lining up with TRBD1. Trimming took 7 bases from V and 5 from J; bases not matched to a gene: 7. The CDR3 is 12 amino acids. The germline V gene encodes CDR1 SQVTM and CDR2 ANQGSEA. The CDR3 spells CSAATGWTEAFF. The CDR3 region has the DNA TGCAGCGCTGCGACAGGGTGGACTGAAGCTTTCTTT.

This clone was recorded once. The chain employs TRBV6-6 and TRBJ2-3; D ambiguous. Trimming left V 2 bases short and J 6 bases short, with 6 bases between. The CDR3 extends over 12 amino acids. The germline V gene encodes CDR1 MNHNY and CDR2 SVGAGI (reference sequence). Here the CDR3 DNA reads TGTGCCAGCAGTTACCTAGGTGATACGCAGTATTTT. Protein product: CASSYLGDTQYF.

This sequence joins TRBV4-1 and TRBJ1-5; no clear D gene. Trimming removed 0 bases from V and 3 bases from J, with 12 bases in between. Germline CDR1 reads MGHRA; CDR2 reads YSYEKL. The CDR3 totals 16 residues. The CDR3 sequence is CASSQDPGRTNQPQHF. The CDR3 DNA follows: TGCGCCAGCAGCCAAGATCCCGGGAGGACCAATCAGCCCCAGCATTTT.

The CDR3 spells CAVGQGSYEQYF. CDR3 sequence (DNA): TGTGCCGTGGGACAGGGGTCCTACGAGCAGTACTTC. The genes are TRBV2 and TRBJ2-7; 10 nucleotides match TRBD1. Germline V gene sequence: CDR1 SNHLY, CDR2 FYNNEI. The CDR3 runs to 12 residues. V dropped 11 bases and J dropped 1; count of bases not matched to a gene: 2.

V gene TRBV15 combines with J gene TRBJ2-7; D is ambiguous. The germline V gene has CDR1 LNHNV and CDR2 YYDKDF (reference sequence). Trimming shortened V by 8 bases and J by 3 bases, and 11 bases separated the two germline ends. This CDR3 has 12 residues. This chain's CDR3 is CATSLGLYEQYF. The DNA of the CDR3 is TGTGCCACCTCCCTTGGCCTCTACGAGCAGTACTTC.

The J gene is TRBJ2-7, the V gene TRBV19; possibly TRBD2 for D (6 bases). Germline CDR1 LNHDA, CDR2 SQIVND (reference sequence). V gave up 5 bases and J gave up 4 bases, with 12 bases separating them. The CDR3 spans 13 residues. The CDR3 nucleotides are TGTGCCAGTAGTCGGGGGAAAGGGTACGAGCAGTACTTC. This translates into CASSRGKGYEQYF.

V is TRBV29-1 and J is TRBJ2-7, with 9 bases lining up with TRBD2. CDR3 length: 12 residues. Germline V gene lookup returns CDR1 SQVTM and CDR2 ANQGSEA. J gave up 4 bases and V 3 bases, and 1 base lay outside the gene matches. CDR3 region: CSVDSGGYEQYF. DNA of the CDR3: TGCAGCGTTGATAGCGGGGGTTACGAGCAGTACTTC.

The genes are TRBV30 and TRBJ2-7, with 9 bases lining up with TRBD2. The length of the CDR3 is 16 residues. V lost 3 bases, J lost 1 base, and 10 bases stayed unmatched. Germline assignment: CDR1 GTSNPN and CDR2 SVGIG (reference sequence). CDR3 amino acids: CAWRRVAGASSYEQYF. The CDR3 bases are TGTGCCTGGAGAAGGGTAGCGGGGGCCTCATCCTACGAGCAGTACTTC.

The CDR3 DNA follows: TGCGCCAGCAGCGGGGGACTAGCGGGGCTCTCCTACGAGCAGTACTTC. Amino acids: CASSGGLAGLSYEQYF. This chain links TRBV5-1 with TRBJ2-7, with 13 bases aligning to TRBD2. The CDR3 is 16 residues long. V was pared by 4 bases and J by 0 bases, with 4 bases of the junction left unmatched. Germline lookup yields CDR1 SGHRS and CDR2 YFSETQ. Full variable domain (rest looked up from reference TRBV5-1 and TRBJ2-7): KAGVTQTPRYLIKTRGQQVTLSCSPISGHRSVSWYQQTPGQGLQFLFEYFSETQRNKGNFPGRFSGRQFSNSRSEMNVSTLELGDSALYLCASSGGLAGLSYEQYFGPGTRLTVT.

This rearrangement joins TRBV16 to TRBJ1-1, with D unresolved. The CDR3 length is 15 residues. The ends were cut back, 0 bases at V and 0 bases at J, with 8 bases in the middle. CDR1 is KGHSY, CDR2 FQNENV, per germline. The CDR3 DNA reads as TGTGCCAGCAGCCAATCAGCAGGATTGAACACTGAAGCTTTCTTT. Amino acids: CASSQSAGLNTEAFF.

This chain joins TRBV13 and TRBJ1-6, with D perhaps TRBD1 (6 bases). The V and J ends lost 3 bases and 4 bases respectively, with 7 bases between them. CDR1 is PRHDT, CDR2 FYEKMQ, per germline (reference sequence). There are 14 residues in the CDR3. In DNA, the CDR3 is TGTGCCAGCAGCTTCCAGGGGTATAATTCACCCCTCCACTTT. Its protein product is CASSFQGYNSPLHF.

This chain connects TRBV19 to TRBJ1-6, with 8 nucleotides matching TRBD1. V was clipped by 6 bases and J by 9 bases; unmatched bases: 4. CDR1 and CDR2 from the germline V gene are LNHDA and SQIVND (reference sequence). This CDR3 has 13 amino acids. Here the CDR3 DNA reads TGTGCCAGTAGCCAGGACAGGGTTTCACCCCTCCACTTT. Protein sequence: CASSQDRVSPLHF.

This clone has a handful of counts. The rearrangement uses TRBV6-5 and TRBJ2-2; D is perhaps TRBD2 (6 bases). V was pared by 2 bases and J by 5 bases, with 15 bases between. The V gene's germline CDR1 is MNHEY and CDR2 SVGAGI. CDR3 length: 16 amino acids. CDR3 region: CASSYTGVGGTGELFF. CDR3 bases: TGTGCCAGCAGTTACACTGGGGTGGGAGGTACCGGGGAGCTGTTTTTT.

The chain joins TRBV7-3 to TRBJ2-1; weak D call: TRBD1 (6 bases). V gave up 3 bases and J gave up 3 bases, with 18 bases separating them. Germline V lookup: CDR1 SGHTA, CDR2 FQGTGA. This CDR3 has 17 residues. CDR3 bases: TGTGCCAGCAGCTTCAGCGCGACTGGACAGTTCTACAATGAGCAGTTCTTC. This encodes CASSFSATGQFYNEQFF.

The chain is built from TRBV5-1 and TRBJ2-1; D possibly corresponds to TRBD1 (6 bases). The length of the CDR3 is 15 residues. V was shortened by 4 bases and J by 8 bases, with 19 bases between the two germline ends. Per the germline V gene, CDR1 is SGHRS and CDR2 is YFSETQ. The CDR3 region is CASSLGGRGSYEQFF. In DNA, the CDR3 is TGCGCCAGCAGCCTTGGAGGTAGGGGGTCCTATGAGCAGTTCTTC.